The T cell receptor beta chain under discussion was sequenced for a study of blood T cell repertoires in COVID-19. The table came from immunoSEQ multiplex PCR; TCRdb's copy has only in-frame clones and leaves some out. The sample shows 250,000 to 300,000 clones, almost 85% of them seen only once. Germline V CDR1 and CDR2: ENHRY, SYGVKD. V lost 1 base, J lost 6 bases, and 6 bases stayed unmatched. The CDR3 totals 15 residues. The V and J genes are TRBV10-3 and TRBJ2-1; 7 positions agree with TRBD2. The specimen was peripheral blood. This TCR came from a man aged 50 or older with active or convalescent COVID-19. CDR3 bases: TGTGCCATCAGTGAGTTTGTGTCTAGCGGCAATGAGCAGTTCTTC. It codes for CAISEFVSSGNEQFF.